These 20 T cell receptor beta chains were sequenced from one sample in a study of OX40 agonist ivuxolimab in advanced cancers. Libraries were prepared by immunoSEQ multiplex PCR; TCRdb keeps only in-frame clonotypes and omits some of them. The table has tens of thousands of clones, 84% seen once. Here the sequenced sample was CD4+ or CD8+ T cells sorted from blood, taken in a trial of the OX40 agonist ivuxolimab. These TCRs come from an adult with an advanced solid tumor such as melanoma, head and neck, liver or kidney cancer.

This chain joins TRBV18 and TRBJ1-2, with 9 bases matching TRBD1. CDR3 length equals 16 residues. J lost 2 bases, V lost 3 bases, and 7 bases had no gene match. Per the germline V gene, CDR1 is KGHSH and CDR2 is LQKENI. Written as DNA, the CDR3 is TGTGCCAGCTCACCTCTACCGGGACAGGGCAACTATGGCTACACCTTC. Translated: CASSPLPGQGNYGYTF.

The rearrangement joins TRBV2 to TRBJ1-1; D ambiguous. The germline gives CDR1 SNHLY, CDR2 FYNNEI. V lost 4 bases and J lost 4, with 10 bases in between. This CDR3 contains 13 residues. The CDR3 loop reads CASSVYRGTEAFF. The CDR3 DNA reads as TGTGCCAGCAGTGTGTACCGGGGCACTGAAGCTTTCTTT.

This sequence joins TRBV7-2 and TRBJ2-1; no firm D call. CDR3 length: 15 residues. Trimming pared 5 bases from V and 5 bases from J, leaving 16 bases between. Germline CDR1 SGHTA, CDR2 FQGNSA. The chain's CDR3 is CASSPKRSFDNEQFF. For the CDR3, the DNA is TGTGCCAGCAGCCCTAAACGATCCTTTGACAATGAGCAGTTCTTC.

This chain uses TRBV6-1 with TRBJ1-3; possibly TRBD1 for D (5 bases). CDR1 is MNHNS and CDR2 is SASEGT in the germline V gene. V lost 4 bases to trimming and J lost 0 bases, with 10 bases between them. The CDR3 has 15 residues. CDR3 sequence (DNA): TGTGCCAGCAGTGCCGGGGCGGACTCTGGAAACACCATATATTTT. Its translation: CASSAGADSGNTIYF.

This rearrangement joins TRBV27 to TRBJ2-3; 8 bases map to TRBD2. Unmatched junction bases numbered 14, after V lost 9 bases and J lost 0 bases. CDR3 size: 17 residues. The V gene's germline CDR1 is MNHEY and CDR2 SMNVEV (reference sequence). Written as DNA, the CDR3 is TGTGCCAGTTCCCATCCGGGACTAGGATCTAGCACAGATACGCAGTATTTT. It translates to CASSHPGLGSSTDTQYF.

This sequence joins TRBV28 and TRBJ1-2; D is unclear. The V and J ends lost 3 bases and 3 bases respectively, with 5 bases between them. Germline V gene sequence: CDR1 MDHEN, CDR2 SYDVKM. The CDR3 totals 12 residues. Here the CDR3 DNA reads TGTGCCAGCAGTTTGGGCCACTATGGCTACACCTTC. Translating it yields CASSLGHYGYTF.

The V call is TRBV30, the J call TRBJ1-2, with D possibly being TRBD1 (6 bases). Between the trimmed V and J ends, which lost 1 base and 5 bases, there was a span of 14 bases. The germline V gene encodes CDR1 GTSNPN and CDR2 SVGIG (reference sequence). The CDR3 covers 14 residues. The CDR3: CAWSGGGAGYGYTF. CDR3 DNA sequence: TGTGCCTGGAGTGGCGGGGGGGCGGGGTATGGCTACACCTTC.

This chain joins TRBV28 and TRBJ2-7; D uncertain. The CDR3 is 15 amino acids. The germline gives CDR1 MDHEN, CDR2 SYDVKM. The V gene lost 3 bases and the J gene lost 5 bases, with 17 bases spanning the gap. The CDR3 sequence: CASSLAFGSPHEQYF. CDR3 nucleotide sequence: TGTGCCAGCAGTTTGGCTTTTGGGTCCCCCCACGAGCAGTACTTC.

This chain uses TRBV5-1 with TRBJ1-3; TRBD1 is a possible D gene (5 bases). This CDR3 contains 15 residues. With 4 bases removed from V and 0 bases from J, the gap between germline ends came to 11 bases. Germline V gene data show CDR1 as SGHRS and CDR2 as YFSETQ. The CDR3 DNA is TGCGCCAGCAGCGTGACAGCGGCCTCTGGAAACACCATATATTTT. This translates into CASSVTAASGNTIYF.

The chain joins TRBV18 to TRBJ1-2; unclear D gene. CDR1 and CDR2 (germline): KGHSH, LQKENI. Trimming removed 2 bases at V and 6 bases at J, with 4 bases between. The CDR3 is made up of 11 amino acids. CDR3 amino acids: CASSPGNGYTF. The CDR3 DNA reads as TGTGCCAGCTCACCAGGGAATGGCTACACCTTC.

The chain links TRBV5-6 to TRBJ2-6; D is unclear. CDR1 SGHDT and CDR2 YYEEEE come from the germline V gene. The V and J ends lost 4 bases and 2 bases respectively, with 10 bases between them. This CDR3 is 15 amino acids long. The CDR3 loop is CASSPEPTGANVLTF. The CDR3 bases are TGTGCCAGCAGCCCTGAACCAACTGGGGCCAACGTCCTGACTTTC.

Regarding this clone: Additional DNA sequences in this sample encode the identical CDR3. The J gene is TRBJ2-7, the V gene TRBV7-9; D is perhaps TRBD2 (7 bases). The germline V and J ends were trimmed by 5 bases and 1 base, with 12 bases remaining between them. This CDR3 contains 14 residues. CDR1 is SEHNR, CDR2 FQNEAQ, per germline (reference sequence). As DNA, the CDR3 is TGTGCCAGCAGCCGCGAGGGGGGGTCCTACGAGCAGTACTTC. Translating it yields CASSREGGSYEQYF.

The chain links TRBV4-2 to TRBJ2-2; TRBD2 aligns across 11 bases. The CDR3 is 18 amino acids. Germline values: CDR1 LGHNA, CDR2 YNFKEQ. Unmatched junction bases numbered 8, after V lost 0 bases and J lost 5 bases. CDR3 nucleotides: TGTGCCAGCAGCCAAGACGGTAGCGGGAGGGGGCGGACCGGGGAGCTGTTTTTT. Translated: CASSQDGSGRGRTGELFF.

The count of this clone is one. The rearrangement uses TRBV5-1 and TRBJ2-5, with 8 positions matching TRBD2. CDR3 length equals 13 residues. The V and J ends lost 4 bases and 3 bases, in that order; junction bases with no gene match: 2. Germline V gene sequence: CDR1 SGHRS, CDR2 YFSETQ. The CDR3 loop is CASSSSGKETQYF. In DNA, the CDR3 is TGCGCCAGCAGCAGTAGCGGGAAAGAGACCCAGTACTTC.

The chain combines TRBV5-4 with TRBJ1-2, with TRBD1 identical over 8 bases. The J segment lost 3 bases and the V segment lost 2 bases, leaving 3 bases of the junction unmatched. Germline V gives CDR1 SGHNT, CDR2 YYREEE (reference sequence). The CDR3 sequence is 14 residues long. The CDR3 nucleotides are TGTGCCAGCAGCTTATTGACAGGGGACTATGGCTACACCTTC. Translation: CASSLLTGDYGYTF.

The chain recombines TRBV2 with TRBJ2-2, with D uncertain. The ends were cut back, 4 bases at V and 5 bases at J, with 11 bases in the middle. Germline V CDR1 and CDR2: SNHLY, FYNNEI. This CDR3 contains 14 residues. CDR3 sequence (DNA): TGTGCCAGCAGTGTCGTCAGAAGTACCGGGGAGCTGTTTTTT. As protein: CASSVVRSTGELFF.

The V call is TRBV11-1, the J call TRBJ2-5; TRBD1 matches 8 bases. The CDR3 runs 14 residues. Germline V gives CDR1 SGHAT, CDR2 FQDESV (reference sequence). With 2 bases clipped from V and 5 bases from J, the junction kept 4 bases outside the gene matches. The CDR3 region is CASSLQYRGETQYF. In DNA form, the CDR3 reads TGTGCCAGCAGCTTACAGTACAGGGGGGAGACCCAGTACTTC.

The chain uses TRBV9 and TRBJ1-1; D is unclear. Germline V CDR1 and CDR2: SGDLS, YYNGEE. V was trimmed by 4 bases and J by 5 bases, leaving 9 bases between them. The CDR3 contains 12 residues. CDR3 sequence: CASSPVQTEAFF. The CDR3 nucleotides are TGTGCCAGCAGCCCGGTTCAGACTGAAGCTTTCTTT.

CDR3 nucleotide sequence: TGTGCCAGCAGCTGGGGGGTCGGGAGGGGAAACACCATATATTTT. It is translated as CASSWGVGRGNTIYF. The chain carries TRBV7-2 and TRBJ1-3, with D possibly matching TRBD1 (5 bases). CDR3 length equals 15 residues. V lost 4 bases, J lost 4 bases, and 14 bases lay in between. In germline, CDR1 is SGHTA, CDR2 FQGNSA. Full variable domain (remainder filled in from reference TRBV7-2 and TRBJ1-3): GAGVSQSPSNKVTEKGKDVELRCDPISGHTALYWYRQSLGQGLEFLIYFQGNSAPDKSGLPSDRFSAERTGGSVSTLTIQRTQQEDSAVYLCASSWGVGRGNTIYFGEGSWLTVV.

This chain links TRBV19 with TRBJ1-2, with D possibly being TRBD1 (5 bases). CDR3 length: 13 amino acids. Trimming removed 9 bases from V and 4 bases from J, with 15 bases in between. Germline lookup yields CDR1 LNHDA and CDR2 SQIVND (reference sequence). DNA of the CDR3: TGTGCCAGCTCTCAGGGATGGAGCTATGGCTACACCTTC. It encodes CASSQGWSYGYTF.